This T cell receptor (beta chain) derives from a study of T-cell memory formation after mild COVID-19. CDR1 is SGHRS and CDR2 is YFSETQ in the germline V gene. The CDR3 is made up of 15 amino acids. The V gene lost 0 bases and the J gene lost 0 bases, with 9 bases spanning the gap. This clonotype was counted only a few times. TCRdb re-called the 5' RACE reads through MiXCR, storing one row per CDR3 protein. This sample yields a few hundred thousand distinct CDR3 sequences, of which 15% to 20% are seen a single time; roughly 23% belongs to the top ten. What was sequenced was PBMCs or a T cell subset sorted from them (not recorded which). The chain is built from TRBV5-1 and TRBJ1-1; D perhaps matches TRBD1 (5 bases). The clonotype comes from a man aged 18 to 30 who had mild COVID-19 (a few samples of this study predate the infection). Cell type and time point are not known. In DNA, the CDR3 is TGCGCCAGCAGCTTGGCGACAGCCCTGAACACTGAAGCTTTCTTT. The encoded protein is CASSLATALNTEAFF.